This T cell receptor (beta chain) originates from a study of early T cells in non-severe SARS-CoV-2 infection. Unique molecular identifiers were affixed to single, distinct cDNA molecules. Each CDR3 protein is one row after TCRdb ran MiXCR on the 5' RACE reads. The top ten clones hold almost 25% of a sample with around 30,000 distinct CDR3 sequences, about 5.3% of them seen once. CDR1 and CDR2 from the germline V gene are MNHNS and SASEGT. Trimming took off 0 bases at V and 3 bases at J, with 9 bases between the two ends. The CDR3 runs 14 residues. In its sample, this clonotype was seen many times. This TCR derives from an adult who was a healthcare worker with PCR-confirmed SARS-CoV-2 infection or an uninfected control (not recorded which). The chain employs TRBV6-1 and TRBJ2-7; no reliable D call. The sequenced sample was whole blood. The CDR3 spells CASSEAPAVYEQYF. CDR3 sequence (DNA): TGTGCCAGCAGTGAAGCGCCCGCTGTCTACGAGCAGTACTTC.